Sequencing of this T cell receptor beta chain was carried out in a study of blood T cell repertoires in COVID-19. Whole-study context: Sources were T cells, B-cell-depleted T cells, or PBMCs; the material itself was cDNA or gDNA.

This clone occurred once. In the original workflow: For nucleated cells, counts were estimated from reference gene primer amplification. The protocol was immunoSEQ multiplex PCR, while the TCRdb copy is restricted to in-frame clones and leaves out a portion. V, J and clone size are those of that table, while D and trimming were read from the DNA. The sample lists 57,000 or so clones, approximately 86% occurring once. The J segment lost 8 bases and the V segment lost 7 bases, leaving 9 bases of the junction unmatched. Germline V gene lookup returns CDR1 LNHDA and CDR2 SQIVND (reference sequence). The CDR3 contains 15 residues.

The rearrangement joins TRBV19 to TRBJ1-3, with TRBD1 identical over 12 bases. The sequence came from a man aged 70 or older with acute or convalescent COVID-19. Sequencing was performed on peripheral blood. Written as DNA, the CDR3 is TGTGCCAGTACCTACCCCGGGACAGGGGGCCACACCATATATTTT. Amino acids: CASTYPGTGGHTIYF.